Listed below are T cell receptor beta chains from one sample, sequenced in a study of T cell changes during pregnancy in multiple sclerosis. Here immunoSEQ multiplex PCR was the method, and the copy in TCRdb shows in-frame clones only, minus some. The profile covers around 84,000 clones, with approximately 95% appearing a single time and about 0.99% taken by the ten largest. The specimen comprised peripheral blood, sampled in the second trimester of pregnancy. These receptors originate from a female donor in good health, enrolled as a control in a pregnancy study. CDR3s leave out the opening cysteine and the closing phenylalanine or tryptophan. For some rows the clone size is stated as once, few or many, or as a class when expanded; others skip it.

clone_size j_call v_call cdr3_aa
- TRBJ1-2 TRBV9 ASSPGQGAGYT
- TRBJ2-5 TRBV2 ARWSGRWGPETQY
- TRBJ2-1 TRBV6-6 ASFPTSPSSYNEQF
- TRBJ2-7 TRBV27 ASSWTPSYEQY
- TRBJ2-3 TRBV29-1 SVGVLVPDTQY
- TRBJ2-1 TRBV5-1 ASSSLGTRGNEQF
- TRBJ2-5 TRBV14 ASSQEWKGGEQETQY
few TRBJ2-3 TRBV6-1 ASTEEGEADTQY
- TRBJ1-4 TRBV14 ASSQGDATNEKLF
- TRBJ1-1 TRBV6-1 ASSEFTTVMNTEAF
- TRBJ1-5 TRBV28 ASSLQFNNQPQH
- TRBJ2-7 TRBV28 ASKLKKE
- TRBJ1-1 TRBV28 ASSLKGAAGTEAF
- TRBJ2-1 TRBV6-1 ASRSPNLPWNEQF
- TRBJ2-3 TRBV4-2 ASSHLGGRAETDTQY
- TRBJ2-1 TRBV6-6 ASRVDMSSYNEQF
few TRBJ2-2 TRBV6-1 ASSVNVEGGELF
- TRBJ2-7 TRBV9 ASSGPGLGPYEQY
- TRBJ2-7 TRBV5-1 ASSFGTAITYEQY
- TRBJ1-1 TRBV5-1 ASSLPGVNTEAF
- TRBJ2-1 TRBV28 ASALRGGPAEQF
- TRBJ1-1 TRBV2 ASSRQVIDTEAF
- TRBJ2-4 TRBV5-1 ASSSATAGAKNIQY
- TRBJ1-1 TRBV6-5 ASSSPKGLRMAF
- TRBJ1-1 TRBV4-1 ASSQAPTGSVTEAF
- TRBJ2-7 TRBV2 ASSAHSGSYEQY
- TRBJ1-4 TRBV6-1 AAARGAGEKLF
- TRBJ2-2 TRBV28 ASSLGGTDTGELF
- TRBJ2-2 TRBV5-1 ASSLGGSGRVGELF